The 11 T cell receptor beta chains given below trace back to one sample, sequenced in a study of shared clonotypes between healthy human individuals. TCRdb's copy holds only in-frame clones and misses some; the assay was immunoSEQ multiplex PCR. The data contain approximately 2,000,000 clones, around 93% of them singletons. The sequencing input was naive CD4+ T cells from PBMCs. Subset meaning: CD45RA+ positively selected. The receptors derive from a man aged 18 to 35 in good health. Some clones in this sample may be carry-over from other donors' samples.

The chain couples TRBV28 to TRBJ1-4; a possible D gene is TRBD1 (5 bases). Deletions cut 6 bases from V and 8 bases from J, with 16 bases between. Germline CDR1 reads MDHEN; CDR2 reads SYDVKM. This CDR3 comprises 14 residues. The CDR3 sequence is CASREGPVGEKLFF. The CDR3 nucleotides read TGTGCCAGCAGGGAGGGACCTGTAGGGGAAAAACTGTTTTTT.

CDR3 amino acids: CATLLAGGNEQYF. The CDR3, as DNA: TGTGCCACCCTCCTAGCGGGAGGGAACGAGCAGTACTTC. The rearrangement links TRBV6-5 to TRBJ2-7; 12 bases line up with TRBD2. Germline assignment: CDR1 MNHEY and CDR2 SVGAGI. The V segment lost 10 bases and the J segment 5 bases; nucleotides outside the gene matches: 6. The CDR3 spans 13 residues.

This chain links TRBV5-3 with TRBJ2-5; D may be TRBD2 (5 bases). TRBV5-3 is known as an ORF, though its function is uncertain. There are 17 residues in the CDR3. Trimming cost V 0 bases and J 6 bases, with 21 bases left between them. CDR3 in amino acids: CARSLERGRDRGKTQYF. DNA for the CDR3: TGTGCCAGAAGCTTGGAACGGGGTAGAGACCGTGGAAAGACCCAGTACTTC.

This clone was picked up one time. This chain joins TRBV19 and TRBJ2-3, with 9 nucleotides matching TRBD1. This CDR3 comprises 19 residues. V trimming: 8 bases; J trimming: 4 bases; junction bases outside the gene matches: 22. CDR1 and CDR2 from the germline V gene are LNHDA and SQIVND (reference sequence). The CDR3: CASRSRPGQGTLGPDTQYF. The DNA of the CDR3 is TGTGCCAGTCGGAGCCGACCGGGACAGGGTACGTTGGGTCCAGATACGCAGTATTTT.

J is TRBJ1-2 and V is TRBV30, with no clear D. The CDR3 consists of 12 residues. The germline CDR1 and CDR2 sequences are GTSNPN and SVGIG (reference sequence). V lost 3 bases and J 5 bases, leaving 10 bases between the germline ends. Here the CDR3 reads CAWRSGGYGYTF. The CDR3 DNA sequence: TGTGCCTGGAGGTCAGGAGGGTATGGCTACACCTTC.

The chain couples TRBV29-1 to TRBJ1-3; D gene unclear. Deletions cut 7 bases from V and 4 bases from J, with 11 bases between. CDR3 length equals 12 residues. The germline V gene has CDR1 SQVTM and CDR2 ANQGSEA. The CDR3 is CSGEGTGNTIYF. The CDR3 DNA follows: TGCAGCGGGGAAGGAACCGGAAACACCATATATTTT.

This clone was seen only a few times. V and J are TRBV29-1 and TRBJ1-4; 9 bases fit TRBD1. J was trimmed by 2 bases and V by 7 bases; bases with no gene match: 2. CDR1 is SQVTM and CDR2 is ANQGSEA in the germline V gene. The CDR3 is made up of 13 amino acids. CDR3 nucleotide sequence: TGCAGCGCGGGACAGGGTACTAATGAAAAACTGTTTTTT. This sequence encodes CSAGQGTNEKLFF.

A word on this clone: A junction boundary mismatches the germline segment, possibly from a read error. The chain combines TRBV7-9 with TRBJ1-2, with D uncertain. In germline, CDR1 is SEHNR, CDR2 FQNEAQ (reference sequence). The length of the CDR3 is 12 residues. The CDR3 loop is CASSLYNYGNTF. CDR3 nucleotide sequence: TGTGCCAGCAGCTTGTATAACTATGGCAACACCTTC. The full variable domain, its missing parts supplied by reference TRBV7-9 and TRBJ1-2, is DTGVSQNPRHKITKRGQNVTFRCDPISEHNRLYWYRQTLGQGPEFLTYFQNEAQLEKSRLLSDRFSAERPKGSFSTLEIQRTEQGDSAMYLCASSLYNYGNTFGSGTRLTVV.

The rearrangement joins TRBV2 to TRBJ1-2; D call uncertain. V lost 2 bases, J lost 2 bases, and 12 bases lay in between. Germline V gene sequence: CDR1 SNHLY, CDR2 FYNNEI. The CDR3 runs to 15 residues. The CDR3 coding sequence is TGTGCCAGCAGTGAATCCCTCCGGTACAACTATGGCTACACCTTC. Its translation: CASSESLRYNYGYTF. The full variable domain, completed using reference TRBV2 and TRBJ1-2, is EPEVTQTPSHQVTQMGQEVILRCVPISNHLYFYWYRQILGQKVEFLVSFYNNEISEKSEIFDDQFSVERPDGSNFTLKIRSTKLEDSAMYFCASSESLRYNYGYTFGSGTRLTVV.

To note about this clone: This same CDR3 is encoded by further DNA sequences in the sample. The CDR3 bases are TGTGCCAGCAGCTTAGGACAGGGAACTAATGAAAAACTGTTTTTT. Amino acid sequence: CASSLGQGTNEKLFF. The chain links TRBV7-9 to TRBJ1-4; 7 bases fit TRBD1. There are 15 residues in the CDR3. Germline-derived CDR1 and CDR2 are SEHNR and FQNEAQ (reference sequence). The J segment lost 1 base and the V segment lost 1 base, leaving 0 bases of the junction unmatched.

The count of this clone is one. The rearrangement links TRBV6-5 to TRBJ1-2, with 9 bases matching TRBD1. The junction had 14 bases not matched to a gene; V was cut back by 4 bases and J by 8 bases. The CDR3 spans 16 residues. Germline assignment: CDR1 MNHEY and CDR2 SVGAGI. CDR3 in amino acids: CASSSYPPGQGYGYTF. In nucleotides, the CDR3 is TGTGCCAGCAGTTCCTACCCCCCGGGACAGGGATACGGCTACACCTTC.